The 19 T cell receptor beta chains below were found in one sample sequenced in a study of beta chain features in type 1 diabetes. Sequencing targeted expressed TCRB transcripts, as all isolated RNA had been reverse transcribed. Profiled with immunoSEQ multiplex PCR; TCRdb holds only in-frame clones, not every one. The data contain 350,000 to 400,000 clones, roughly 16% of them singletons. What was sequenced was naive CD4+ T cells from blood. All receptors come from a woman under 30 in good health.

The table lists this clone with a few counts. In DNA form, the CDR3 reads TGTGCCAGCAGCTCCCGGACAGAGAAAGAGACCCAGTACTTC. As protein: CASSSRTEKETQYF. The V gene is TRBV11-3, the J gene TRBJ2-5; perhaps TRBD1 as D (6 bases). This CDR3 comprises 14 residues. V lost 4 bases and J 3 bases, leaving 12 bases between the germline ends. Germline V CDR1 and CDR2: SGHNT, YENEEA.

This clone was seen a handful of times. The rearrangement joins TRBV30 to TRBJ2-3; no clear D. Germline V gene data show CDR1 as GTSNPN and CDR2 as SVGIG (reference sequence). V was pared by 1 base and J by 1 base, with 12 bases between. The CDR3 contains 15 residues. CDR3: CAWSGLGQGTDTQYF. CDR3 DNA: TGTGCCTGGAGTGGGTTGGGCCAGGGCACAGATACGCAGTATTTT.

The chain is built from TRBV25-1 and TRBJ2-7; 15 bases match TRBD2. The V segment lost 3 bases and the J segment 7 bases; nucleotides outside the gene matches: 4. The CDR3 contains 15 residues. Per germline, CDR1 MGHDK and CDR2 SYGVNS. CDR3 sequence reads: CASSDGTSGRWEQYF. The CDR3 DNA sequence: TGTGCCAGCAGTGACGGGACTAGCGGGAGGTGGGAGCAGTACTTC.

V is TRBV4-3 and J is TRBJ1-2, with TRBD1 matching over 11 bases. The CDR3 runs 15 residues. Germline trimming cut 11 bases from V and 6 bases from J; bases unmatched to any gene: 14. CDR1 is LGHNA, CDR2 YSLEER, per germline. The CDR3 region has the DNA TGCGCCGCGTTGAAAGGACAGGGGGCGTTCAATGGCTACACCTTC. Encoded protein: CAALKGQGAFNGYTF.

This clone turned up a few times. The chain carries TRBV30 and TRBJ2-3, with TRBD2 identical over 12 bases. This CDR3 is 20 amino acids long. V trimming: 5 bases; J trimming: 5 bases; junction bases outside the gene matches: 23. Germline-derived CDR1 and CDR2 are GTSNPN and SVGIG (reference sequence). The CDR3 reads CAWGGFRPATRLAGVDTQYF. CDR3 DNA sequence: TGTGCCTGGGGAGGGTTTAGACCGGCCACGCGACTAGCGGGAGTAGATACGCAGTATTTT.

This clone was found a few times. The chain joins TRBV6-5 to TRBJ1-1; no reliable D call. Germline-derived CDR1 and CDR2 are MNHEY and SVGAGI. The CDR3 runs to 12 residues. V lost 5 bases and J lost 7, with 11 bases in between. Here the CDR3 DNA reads TGTGCCAGCAGTGAAGCTCGATTTGAAGCTTTCTTT. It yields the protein CASSEARFEAFF.

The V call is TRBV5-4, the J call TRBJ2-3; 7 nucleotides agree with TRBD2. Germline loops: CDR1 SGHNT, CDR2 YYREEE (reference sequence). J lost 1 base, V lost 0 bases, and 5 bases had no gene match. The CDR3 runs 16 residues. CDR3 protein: CASSLAASGGTDTQYF. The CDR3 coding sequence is TGTGCCAGCAGCTTGGCTGCTAGCGGAGGCACAGATACGCAGTATTTT. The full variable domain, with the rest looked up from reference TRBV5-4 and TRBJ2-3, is ETGVTQSPTHLIKTRGQQVTLRCSSQSGHNTVSWYQQALGQGPQFIFQYYREEENGRGNFPPRFSGLQFPNYSSELNVNALELDDSALYLCASSLAASGGTDTQYFGPGTRLTVL.

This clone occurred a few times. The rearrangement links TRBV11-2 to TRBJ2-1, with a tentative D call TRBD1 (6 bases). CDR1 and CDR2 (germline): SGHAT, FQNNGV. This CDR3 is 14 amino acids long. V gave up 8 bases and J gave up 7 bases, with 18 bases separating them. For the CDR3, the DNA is TGTGCCAGCCATGAAGACACAGGGCGGAATGAGCAGTTCTTC. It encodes CASHEDTGRNEQFF. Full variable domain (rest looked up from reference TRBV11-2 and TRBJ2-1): EAGVAQSPRYKIIEKRQSVAFWCNPISGHATLYWYQQILGQGPKLLIQFQNNGVVDDSQLPKDRFSAERLKGVDSTLKIQPAKLEDSAVYLCASHEDTGRNEQFFGPGTRLTVL.

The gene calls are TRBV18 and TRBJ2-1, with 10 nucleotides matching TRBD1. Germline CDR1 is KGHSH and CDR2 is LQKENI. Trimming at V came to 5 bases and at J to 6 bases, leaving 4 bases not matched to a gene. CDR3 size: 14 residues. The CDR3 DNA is TGTGCCAGCTCAAGACAGGGGGCGGTCAATGAGCAGTTCTTC. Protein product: CASSRQGAVNEQFF.

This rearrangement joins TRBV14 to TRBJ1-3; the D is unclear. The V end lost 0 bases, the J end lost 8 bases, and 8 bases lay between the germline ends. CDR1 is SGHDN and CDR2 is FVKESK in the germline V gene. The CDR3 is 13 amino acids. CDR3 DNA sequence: TGTGCCAGCAGCCAAGATAGATCCCACACCATATATTTT. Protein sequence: CASSQDRSHTIYF.

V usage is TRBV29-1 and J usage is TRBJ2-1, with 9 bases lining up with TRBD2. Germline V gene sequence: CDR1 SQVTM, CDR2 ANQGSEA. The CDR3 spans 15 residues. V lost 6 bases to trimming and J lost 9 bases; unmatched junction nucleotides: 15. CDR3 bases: TGCAGCGTGGTAAGAATAGCGGGAGAGATAGGTGAGCAGTTCTTC. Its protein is CSVVRIAGEIGEQFF.

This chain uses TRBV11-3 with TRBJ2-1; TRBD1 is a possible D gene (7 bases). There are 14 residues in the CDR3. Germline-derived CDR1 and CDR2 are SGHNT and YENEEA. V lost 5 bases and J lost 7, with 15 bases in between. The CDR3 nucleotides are TGTGCCAGCAGCCAAGAGGAGGGGGCGAATGAGCAGTTCTTC. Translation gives CASSQEEGANEQFF.

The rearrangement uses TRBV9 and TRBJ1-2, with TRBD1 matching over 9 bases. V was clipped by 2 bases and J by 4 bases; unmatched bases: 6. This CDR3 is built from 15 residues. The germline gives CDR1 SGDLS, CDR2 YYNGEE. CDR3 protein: CASSVPGQGTYGYTF. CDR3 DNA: TGTGCCAGCAGCGTCCCGGGACAGGGAACCTATGGCTACACCTTC. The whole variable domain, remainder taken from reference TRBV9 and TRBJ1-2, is DSGVTQTPKHLITATGQRVTLRCSPRSGDLSVYWYQQSLDQGLQFLIQYYNGEERAKGNILERFSAQQFPDLHSELNLSSLELGDSALYFCASSVPGQGTYGYTFGSGTRLTVV.

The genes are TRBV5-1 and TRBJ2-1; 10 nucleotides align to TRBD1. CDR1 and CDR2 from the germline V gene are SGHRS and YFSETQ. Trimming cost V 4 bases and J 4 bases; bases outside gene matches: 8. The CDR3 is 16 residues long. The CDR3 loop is CASSRAGTGEYNEQFF. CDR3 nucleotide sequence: TGCGCCAGCAGCAGAGCCGGGACAGGGGAGTACAATGAGCAGTTCTTC. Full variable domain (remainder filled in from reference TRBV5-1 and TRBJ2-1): KAGVTQTPRYLIKTRGQQVTLSCSPISGHRSVSWYQQTPGQGLQFLFEYFSETQRNKGNFPGRFSGRQFSNSRSEMNVSTLELGDSALYLCASSRAGTGEYNEQFFGPGTRLTVL.

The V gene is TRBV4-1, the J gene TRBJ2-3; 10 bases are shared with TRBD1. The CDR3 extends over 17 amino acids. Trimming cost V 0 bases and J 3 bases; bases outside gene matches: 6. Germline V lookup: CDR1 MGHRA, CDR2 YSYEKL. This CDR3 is CASSQDIRDRGTDTQYF. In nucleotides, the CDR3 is TGCGCCAGCAGCCAAGATATCCGGGACAGGGGTACAGATACGCAGTATTTT.

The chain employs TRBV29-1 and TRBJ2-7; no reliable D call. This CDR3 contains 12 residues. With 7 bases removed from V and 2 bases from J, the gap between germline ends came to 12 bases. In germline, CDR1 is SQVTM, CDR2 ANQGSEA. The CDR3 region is CSATKSTYEQYF. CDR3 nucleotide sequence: TGCAGCGCGACAAAGTCAACCTACGAGCAGTACTTC.

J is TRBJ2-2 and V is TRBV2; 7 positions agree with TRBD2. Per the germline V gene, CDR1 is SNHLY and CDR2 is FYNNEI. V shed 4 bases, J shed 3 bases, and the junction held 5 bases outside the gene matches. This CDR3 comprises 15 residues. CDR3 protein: CASSAREGYTGELFF. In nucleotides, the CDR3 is TGTGCCAGCAGTGCAAGGGAGGGCTACACCGGGGAGCTGTTTTTT.

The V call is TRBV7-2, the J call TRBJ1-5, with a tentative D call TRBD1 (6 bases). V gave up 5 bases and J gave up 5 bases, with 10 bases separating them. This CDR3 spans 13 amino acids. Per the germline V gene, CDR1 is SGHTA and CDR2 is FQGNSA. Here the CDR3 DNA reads TGTGCCAGCAGCAACAGGGAGTATCAGCCCCAGCATTTT. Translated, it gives CASSNREYQPQHF.

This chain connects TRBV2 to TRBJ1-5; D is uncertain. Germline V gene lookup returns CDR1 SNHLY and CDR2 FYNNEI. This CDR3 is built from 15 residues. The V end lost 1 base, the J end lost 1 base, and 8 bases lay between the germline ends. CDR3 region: CASSEVARSNQPQHF. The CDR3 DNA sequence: TGTGCCAGCAGTGAAGTCGCCAGGAGCAATCAGCCCCAGCATTTT.